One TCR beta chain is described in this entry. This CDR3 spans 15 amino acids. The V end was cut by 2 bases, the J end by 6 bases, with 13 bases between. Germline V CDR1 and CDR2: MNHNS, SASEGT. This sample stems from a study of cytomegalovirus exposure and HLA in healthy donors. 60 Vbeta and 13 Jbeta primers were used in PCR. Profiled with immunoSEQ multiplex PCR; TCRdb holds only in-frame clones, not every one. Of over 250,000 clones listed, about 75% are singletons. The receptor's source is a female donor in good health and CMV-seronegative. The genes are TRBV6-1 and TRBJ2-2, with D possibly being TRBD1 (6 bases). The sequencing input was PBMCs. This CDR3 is CASSEPGHRAGELFF. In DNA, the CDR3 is TGTGCCAGCAGTGAACCGGGACACAGGGCCGGGGAGCTGTTTTTT.